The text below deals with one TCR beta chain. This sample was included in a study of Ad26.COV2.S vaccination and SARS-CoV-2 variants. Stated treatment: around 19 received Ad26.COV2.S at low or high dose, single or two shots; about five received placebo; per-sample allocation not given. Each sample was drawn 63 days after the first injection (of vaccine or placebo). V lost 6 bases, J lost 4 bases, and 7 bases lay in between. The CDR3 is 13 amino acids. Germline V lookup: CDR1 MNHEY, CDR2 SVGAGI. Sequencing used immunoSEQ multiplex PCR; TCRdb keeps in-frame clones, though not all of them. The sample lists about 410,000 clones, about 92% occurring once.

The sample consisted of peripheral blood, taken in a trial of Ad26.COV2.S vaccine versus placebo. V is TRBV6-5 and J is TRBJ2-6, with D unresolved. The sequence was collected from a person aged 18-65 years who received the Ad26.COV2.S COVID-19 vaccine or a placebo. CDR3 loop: CASSLGGANVLTF. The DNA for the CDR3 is TGTGCCAGCAGCCTCGGGGGGGCCAACGTCCTGACTTTC.